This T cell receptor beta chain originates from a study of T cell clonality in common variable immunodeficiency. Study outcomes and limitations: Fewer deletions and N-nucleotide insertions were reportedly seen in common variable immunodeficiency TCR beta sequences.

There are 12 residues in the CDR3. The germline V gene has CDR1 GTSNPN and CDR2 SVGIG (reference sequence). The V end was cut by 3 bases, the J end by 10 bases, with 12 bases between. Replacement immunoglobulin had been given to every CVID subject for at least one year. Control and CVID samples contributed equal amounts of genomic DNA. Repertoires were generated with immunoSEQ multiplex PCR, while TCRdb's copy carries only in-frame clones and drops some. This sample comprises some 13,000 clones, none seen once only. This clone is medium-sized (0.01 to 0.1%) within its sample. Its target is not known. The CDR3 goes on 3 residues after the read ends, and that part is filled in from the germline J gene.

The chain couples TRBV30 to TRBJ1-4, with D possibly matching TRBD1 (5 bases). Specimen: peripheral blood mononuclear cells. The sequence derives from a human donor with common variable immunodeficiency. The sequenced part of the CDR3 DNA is TGTGCCTGGAGCGAGACAGAAGGAAAA. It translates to CAWSETEGK. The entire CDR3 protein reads CAWSETEGKLFF.